The 18 T cell receptor beta chains listed next were all sequenced from one sample in a study of T cells in Graves' hyperthyroidism and ophthalmopathy. Amplified TCR beta CDR3 regions came from RNA transcripts. Carried out on the TCR CDR3, a first-round RT-PCR used the HTBI primer set. One entry per CDR3 protein results from TCRdb running MiXCR on the multiplex PCR reads. The sample holds some 270,000 distinct CDR3 sequences; about an eighth are singletons and the top ten take under 8%. The sample comprised blood. These receptors came from a middle-aged woman with Graves' hyperthyroidism.

This clonotype was observed many times. CDR3 coding DNA: TGTGCCGCCCGGGACGGCTCTAACTATGGCTACACCTTC. It specifies CAARDGSNYGYTF. The V gene is TRBV6-1, the J gene TRBJ1-2; weak D call: TRBD1 (5 bases). Trimming stripped 11 bases from V and 0 bases from J, with 13 bases between. The CDR3 runs 13 residues. Germline values: CDR1 MNHNS, CDR2 SASEGT.

V gene TRBV20-1 combines with J gene TRBJ1-2; no firm D call. The V end was cut by 3 bases, the J end by 8 bases, with 16 bases between. Germline V gives CDR1 DFQATT, CDR2 SNEGSKA (reference sequence). The CDR3 contains 13 residues. Here the CDR3 reads CSASHPGKRGYTF. CDR3 bases: TGCAGTGCTAGTCACCCCGGCAAGAGGGGCTACACCTTC.

The chain couples TRBV7-2 to TRBJ2-2; 9 positions match TRBD1. This CDR3 has 16 residues. Germline V lookup: CDR1 SGHTA, CDR2 FQGNSA. V trimming: 5 bases; J trimming: 4 bases; junction bases outside the gene matches: 8. The CDR3 sequence: CASSPQGARGTGELFF. CDR3 nucleotide sequence: TGTGCCAGCAGCCCACAGGGGGCGAGGGGCACCGGGGAGCTGTTTTTT.

The rearrangement joins TRBV10-3 to TRBJ2-1; D is uncertain. From germline, CDR1 is ENHRY and CDR2 SYGVKD. The CDR3 is 15 amino acids. V dropped 6 bases and J dropped 0 bases, with 12 bases sitting between them. The CDR3: CAIRDPTGSYNEQFF. The DNA for the CDR3 is TGTGCCATCAGGGACCCGACTGGCTCCTACAATGAGCAGTTCTTC.

This clonotype was picked up a small number of times. This chain connects TRBV14 to TRBJ2-2; a weak D match, TRBD2 (5 bases). The germline CDR1 and CDR2 sequences are SGHDN and FVKESK. V was trimmed by 4 bases and J by 4 bases, leaving 10 bases between them. CDR3 length equals 14 residues. This CDR3 reads CASSLRAGTGELFF. In DNA, the CDR3 is TGTGCCAGCAGCCTTCGGGCGGGCACCGGGGAGCTGTTTTTT. Drawing the rest from reference TRBV14 and TRBJ2-2, the complete variable domain is EAGVTQFPSHSVIEKGQTVTLRCDPISGHDNLYWYRRVMGKEIKFLLHFVKESKQDESGMPNNRFLAERTGGTYSTLKVQPAELEDSGVYFCASSLRAGTGELFFGEGSRLTVL.

This clonotype was recorded at least ten times. The rearrangement links TRBV29-1 to TRBJ1-5, with D possibly TRBD1 on 6 matching bases. The germline V gene encodes CDR1 SQVTM and CDR2 ANQGSEA. V was clipped by 4 bases and J by 7 bases, with 17 bases between them. CDR3 size: 14 residues. The CDR3 region is CSVAEGGRDQPQHF. Here the CDR3 DNA reads TGCAGCGTTGCGGAGGGGGGCAGGGACCAGCCCCAGCATTTT.

This clonotype has ten or more counts. The chain joins TRBV5-1 to TRBJ2-3; TRBD2 agrees at 9 bases. The V segment lost 2 bases and the J segment 3 bases; nucleotides outside the gene matches: 7. The CDR3 spans 16 residues. From germline, CDR1 is SGHRS and CDR2 YFSETQ. The CDR3 coding sequence is TGCGCCAGCAGCTTCGGAGCGGGAGGTGGTACAGATACGCAGTATTTT. Translating it yields CASSFGAGGGTDTQYF.

Ten or more counts support this clonotype. The junction does not match germline at one end; this may be a read error. The rearrangement joins TRBV2 to TRBJ1-1, with D maybe TRBD1 (5 bases). CDR1 SNHLY and CDR2 FYNNEI come from the germline V gene. There are 14 residues in the CDR3. The CDR3 spells CASIEGKGHTEAFF. The CDR3 bases are TGTGCCAGCATTGAAGGGAAGGGGCACACTGAAGCTTTCTTT.

This clonotype occurred many times. This sequence joins TRBV5-1 and TRBJ2-1; 11 bases fit TRBD2. The CDR3 has 16 amino acids. Germline CDR1 SGHRS, CDR2 YFSETQ. The V gene end was trimmed by 4 bases and the J gene end by 6 bases; junction bases not matched to a gene: 9. Written as DNA, the CDR3 is TGCGCCAGCAGCCCGGGCGGGACTAGCGGACTCAATGAGCAGTTCTTC. This translates into CASSPGGTSGLNEQFF.

This clonotype was recorded only once. This chain connects TRBV11-3 to TRBJ1-5, with 9 positions matching TRBD1. J gave up 0 bases and V 6 bases, and 6 bases lay outside the gene matches. The CDR3 is 16 amino acids. CDR1 and CDR2 from the germline V gene are SGHNT and YENEEA. The CDR3: CASRPPGQGSNQPQHF. The CDR3 bases are TGTGCCAGCAGACCCCCGGGACAGGGTAGCAATCAGCCCCAGCATTTT.

This clonotype was seen a few times. The genes are TRBV12-3 or TRBV12-4 and TRBJ1-1; weak D call: TRBD1 (5 bases). The CDR3 is made up of 12 amino acids. Trimming took off 0 bases at V and 8 bases at J, with 7 bases between the two ends. CDR3 loop: CASSLAKGEAFF. The DNA of the CDR3 is TGTGCCAGCAGTTTAGCGAAGGGGGAAGCTTTCTTT.

This sequence joins TRBV6-2 or TRBV6-3 and TRBJ1-2; D is unresolved. The CDR3 extends over 13 amino acids. Germline-derived CDR1 and CDR2 are MNHEY and SVGEGT. V was trimmed by 8 bases and J by 4 bases, leaving 14 bases between them. The CDR3 DNA follows: TGTGCCAGCGGGTCAGGCCAGGCCTATGGCTACACCTTC. Residues: CASGSGQAYGYTF.

This clonotype was seen more than once but under ten times. The V call is TRBV19, the J call TRBJ1-6, with D unresolved. V dropped 6 bases and J dropped 1 base, with 16 bases sitting between them. The CDR3 length is 17 residues. Germline V gives CDR1 LNHDA, CDR2 SQIVND (reference sequence). CDR3 region: CASSIDSLGSYNSPLHF. The CDR3 coding sequence is TGTGCCAGTAGCATCGACTCTCTAGGGTCCTATAATTCACCCCTCCACTTT.

This clonotype was seen only once. This may come from a read error, since a much larger clone is one base off. The chain is built from TRBV19 and TRBJ1-4, with D perhaps TRBD1 (5 bases). CDR1 and CDR2 from the germline V gene are LNHDA and SQIVND (reference sequence). The CDR3 loop spans 15 amino acids. DNA for the CDR3: TGTGTCAGTAAGGGGACCGATGCAACTAATGAAAAACTGTTTTTT. Translation: CVSKGTDATNEKLFF.

The chain is built from TRBV4-1 and TRBJ1-4; 10 positions agree with TRBD1. This CDR3 has 15 amino acids. The V gene's germline CDR1 is MGHRA and CDR2 YSYEKL. V was pared by 1 base and J by 6 bases, with 2 bases of the junction left unmatched. DNA of the CDR3: TGCGCCAGCAGCCAAGTGGGGACAGGGGATGAAAAACTGTTTTTT. Translated, it gives CASSQVGTGDEKLFF.

The table lists this clonotype with many counts. The CDR3 nucleotides are TGTGCCAGCAGCGATAGAGACACTTTTATGGGAGCTTTCTTT. It yields the protein CASSDRDTFMGAFF. The chain carries TRBV7-9 and TRBJ1-1; no firm D call. CDR3 size: 14 residues. Between the trimmed V and J ends, which lost 5 bases and 10 bases, there was a span of 20 bases. Germline CDR1 and CDR2: SEHNR and FQNEAQ (reference sequence).

Comment on this clonotype: A much larger clone differs by one base, so this may be a read error. The chain joins TRBV6-6 to TRBJ2-5; 12 nucleotides agree with TRBD1. This CDR3 contains 15 residues. Per the germline V gene, CDR1 is MNHNY and CDR2 is SVGAGI (reference sequence). CDR3 bases: TGTGCCAGCAGTTACTCGGGACAGGGGGCTGAGACCCGGTACTTC. Its protein is CASSYSGQGAETRYF.

Ten or more counts support this clonotype. CDR3 sequence (DNA): TGTGCCAGCAGCCAGTTAGCGGGAGGGCCTCGGGACGAGCAGTACTTC. Its translation is CASSQLAGGPRDEQYF. This sequence joins TRBV7-2 and TRBJ2-7, with 11 bases aligning to TRBD2. CDR1 SGHTA and CDR2 FQGNSA come from the germline V gene. Germline trimming cut 5 bases from V and 5 bases from J; bases unmatched to any gene: 11. CDR3 size: 16 residues.